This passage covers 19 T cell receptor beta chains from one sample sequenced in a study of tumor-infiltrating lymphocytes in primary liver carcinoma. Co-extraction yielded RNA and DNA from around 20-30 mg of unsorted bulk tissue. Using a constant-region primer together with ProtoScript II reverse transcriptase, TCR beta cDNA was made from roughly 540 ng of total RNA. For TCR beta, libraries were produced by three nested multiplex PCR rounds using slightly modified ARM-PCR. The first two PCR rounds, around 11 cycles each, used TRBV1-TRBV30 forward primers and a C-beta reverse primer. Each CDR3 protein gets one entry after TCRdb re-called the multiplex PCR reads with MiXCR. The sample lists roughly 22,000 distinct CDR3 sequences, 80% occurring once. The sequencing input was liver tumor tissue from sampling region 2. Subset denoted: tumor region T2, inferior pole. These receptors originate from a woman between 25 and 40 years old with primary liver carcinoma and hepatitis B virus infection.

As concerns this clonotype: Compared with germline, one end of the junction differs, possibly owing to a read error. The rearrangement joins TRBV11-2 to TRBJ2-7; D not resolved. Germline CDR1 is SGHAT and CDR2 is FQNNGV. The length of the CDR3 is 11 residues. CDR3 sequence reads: CVSSPVSEHYF. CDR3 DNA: TGTGTCAGCAGTCCAGTCAGTGAGCACTACTTC.

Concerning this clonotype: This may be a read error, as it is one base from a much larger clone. CDR3 amino acids: CASSLSVMNEQFF. For the CDR3, the DNA is TGTGCCAGCAGCTTATCGGTTATGAATGAGCAGTTCTTC. This chain joins TRBV11-2 and TRBJ2-1; D unresolved. There are 13 residues in the CDR3. The germline gives CDR1 SGHAT, CDR2 FQNNGV. V was cut by 2 bases and J by 7 bases, with 9 bases left in between.

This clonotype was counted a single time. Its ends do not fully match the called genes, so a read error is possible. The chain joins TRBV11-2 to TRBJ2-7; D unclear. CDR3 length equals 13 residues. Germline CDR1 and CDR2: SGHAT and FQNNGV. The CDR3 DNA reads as TGTGCCAGCGACTTAAGCGTTTCCCTCGAGCAGCACTTC. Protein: CASDLSVSLEQHF.

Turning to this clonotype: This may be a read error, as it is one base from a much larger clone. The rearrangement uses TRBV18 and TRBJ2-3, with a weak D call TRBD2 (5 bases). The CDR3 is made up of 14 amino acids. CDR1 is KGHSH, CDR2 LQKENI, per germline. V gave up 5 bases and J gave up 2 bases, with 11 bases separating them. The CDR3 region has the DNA TGTGCCAGCTCATTCCCCGGGGTCACAGATACGCAGTATTTT. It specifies CASSFPGVTDTQYF. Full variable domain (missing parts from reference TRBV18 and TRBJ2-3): NAGVMQNPRHLVRRRGQEARLRCSPMKGHSHVYWYRQLPEEGLKFMVYLQKENIIDESGMPKERFSAEFPKEGPSILRIQQVVRGDSAAYFCASSFPGVTDTQYFGPGTRLTVL.

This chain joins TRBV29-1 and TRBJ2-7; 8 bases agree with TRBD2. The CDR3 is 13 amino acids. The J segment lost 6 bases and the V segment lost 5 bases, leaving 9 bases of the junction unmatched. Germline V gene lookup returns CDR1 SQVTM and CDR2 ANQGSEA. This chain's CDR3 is CSVRRAGGREQYF. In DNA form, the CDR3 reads TGCAGCGTTAGACGGGCGGGAGGACGCGAGCAGTACTTC.

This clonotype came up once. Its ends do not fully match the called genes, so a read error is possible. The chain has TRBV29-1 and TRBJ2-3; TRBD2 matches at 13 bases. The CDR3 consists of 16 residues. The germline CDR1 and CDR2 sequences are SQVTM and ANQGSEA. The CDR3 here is CSASRTSGSRPDTQYF. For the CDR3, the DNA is TGCAGCGCCTCCCGGACTAGCGGGAGTAGACCAGATACACAGTATTTT.

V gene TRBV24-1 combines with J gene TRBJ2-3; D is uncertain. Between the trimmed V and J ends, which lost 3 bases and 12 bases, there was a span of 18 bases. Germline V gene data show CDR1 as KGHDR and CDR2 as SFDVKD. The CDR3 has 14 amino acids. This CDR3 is CATSDAIVTVTQYF. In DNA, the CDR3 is TGTGCCACCAGTGATGCTATCGTTACGGTGACCCAGTATTTT.

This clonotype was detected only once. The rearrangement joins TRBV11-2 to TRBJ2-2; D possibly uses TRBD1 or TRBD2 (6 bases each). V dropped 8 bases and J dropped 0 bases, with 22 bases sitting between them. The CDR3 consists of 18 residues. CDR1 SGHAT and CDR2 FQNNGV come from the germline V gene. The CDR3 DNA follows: TGTGCCAGCGGCTCACCCCGAGGGGGAGGTCCGAACACCGGGGAGCTGTTTTTT. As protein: CASGSPRGGGPNTGELFF.

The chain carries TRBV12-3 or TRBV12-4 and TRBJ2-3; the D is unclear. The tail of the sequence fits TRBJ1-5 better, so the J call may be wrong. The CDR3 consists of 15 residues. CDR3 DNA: TGTGCCAGCAGTTTTCCCCCTCCTAGCACGGATATGCAGCATTTT. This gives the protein CASSFPPPSTDMQHF.

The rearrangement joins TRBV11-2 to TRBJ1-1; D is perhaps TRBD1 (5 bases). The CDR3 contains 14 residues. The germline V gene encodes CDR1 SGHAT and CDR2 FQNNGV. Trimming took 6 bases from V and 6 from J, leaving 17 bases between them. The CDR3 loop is CASRYTGRRAEAFF. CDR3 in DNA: TGTGCCAGCAGATATACAGGTAGGAGAGCTGAAGCTTTCTTT.

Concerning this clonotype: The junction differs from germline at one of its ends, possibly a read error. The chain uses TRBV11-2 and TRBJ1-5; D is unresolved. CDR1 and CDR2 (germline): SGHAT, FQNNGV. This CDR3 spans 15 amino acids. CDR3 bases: TGTGCCAGCAAGTTAGAGCCCTCCCCGTTTCAGCACCAGCATTTT. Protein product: CASKLEPSPFQHQHF.

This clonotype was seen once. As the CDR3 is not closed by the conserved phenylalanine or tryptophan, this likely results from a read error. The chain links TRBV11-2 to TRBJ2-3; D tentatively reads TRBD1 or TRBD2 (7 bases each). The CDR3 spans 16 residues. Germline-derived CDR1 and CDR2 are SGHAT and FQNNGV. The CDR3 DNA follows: TGTGCCAACAGTCGCAGGGGGGGCCTAAGCACTGATACGCAGTATATT. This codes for CANSRRGGLSTDTQYI.

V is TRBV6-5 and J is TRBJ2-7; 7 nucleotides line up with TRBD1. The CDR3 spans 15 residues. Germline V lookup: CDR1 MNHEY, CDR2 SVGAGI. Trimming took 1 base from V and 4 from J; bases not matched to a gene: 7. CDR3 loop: CASSYWDSSSYEQYF. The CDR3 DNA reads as TGTGCCAGCAGTTACTGGGACAGCAGCTCATACGAGCAGTACTTC.

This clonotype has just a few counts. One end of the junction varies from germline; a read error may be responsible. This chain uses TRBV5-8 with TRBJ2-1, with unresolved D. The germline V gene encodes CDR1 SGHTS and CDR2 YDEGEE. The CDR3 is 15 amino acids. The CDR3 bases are TGTGCCAGAAGCTATGGTCAAAACTCCTACAATGAGCAGTTCTTC. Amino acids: CARSYGQNSYNEQFF.

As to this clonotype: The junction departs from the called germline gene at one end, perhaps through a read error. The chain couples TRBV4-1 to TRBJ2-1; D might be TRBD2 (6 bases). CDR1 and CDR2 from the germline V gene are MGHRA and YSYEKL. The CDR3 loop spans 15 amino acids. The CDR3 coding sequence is TGCACCAGCAGCCAAAATGGTCTAGCGAGGGATGAGCAGTTTTTC. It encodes CTSSQNGLARDEQFF.

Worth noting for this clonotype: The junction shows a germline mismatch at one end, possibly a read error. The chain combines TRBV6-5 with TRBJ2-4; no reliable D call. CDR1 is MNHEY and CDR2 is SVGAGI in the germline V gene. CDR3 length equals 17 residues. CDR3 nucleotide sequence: TGTGCCAGCAGTCCCGGTCCCGGCTTGTTCTCCAAAAGCATTCAGTACTTC. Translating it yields CASSPGPGLFSKSIQYF.

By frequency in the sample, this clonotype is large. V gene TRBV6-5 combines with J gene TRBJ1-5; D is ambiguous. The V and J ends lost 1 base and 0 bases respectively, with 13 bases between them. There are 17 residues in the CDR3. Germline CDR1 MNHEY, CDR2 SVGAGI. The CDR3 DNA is TGTGCCAGCAGTTACTATCCGGTCGGAAATAGCAATCAGCCCCAGCATTTT. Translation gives CASSYYPVGNSNQPQHF.

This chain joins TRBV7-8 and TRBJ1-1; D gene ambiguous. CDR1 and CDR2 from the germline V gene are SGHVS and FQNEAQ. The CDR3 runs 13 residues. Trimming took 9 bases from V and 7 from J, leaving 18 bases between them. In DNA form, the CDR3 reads TGTGCCAGTAGCCCTCTCGTTGAAAATGAAGCTTTCTTT. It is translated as CASSPLVENEAFF.

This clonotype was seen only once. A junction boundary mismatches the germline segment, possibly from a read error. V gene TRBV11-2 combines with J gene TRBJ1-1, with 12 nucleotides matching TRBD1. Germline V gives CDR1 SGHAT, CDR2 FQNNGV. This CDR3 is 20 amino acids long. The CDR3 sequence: CVSNARDRGRKRWSNTEAFF. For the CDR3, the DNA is TGTGTCAGCAATGCTCGGGACAGGGGGCGCAAGAGGTGGAGTAACACTGAAGCTTTCTTT.